This TCR beta chain was found in a study of blood T cells in healthy people across ages. Through a sample-barcoded 5' primer and a J-beta primer mix, a second PCR was run for roughly 6 to 11 cycles. Every single cDNA molecule received a tag from a template-switch adaptor with 12 random nucleotides. Each CDR3 protein is one row after TCRdb ran MiXCR on the 5' RACE reads. The sample includes about 1.5 million distinct CDR3 sequences, approximately 39% seen only once; the top ten take more than 4%. Ranging in age from about 6 to 100, the donors were healthy Caucasian individuals from Russia. Germline assignment: CDR1 SNHLY and CDR2 FYNNEI. V was pared by 3 bases and J by 4 bases, with 15 bases between. This CDR3 region has 15 residues. In this sample, this clonotype turned up a few times.

The sequence was collected from a woman between 18 and 29 years old in good health. The material sequenced was blood. V gene TRBV2 combines with J gene TRBJ2-5; D is possibly TRBD1 or TRBD2 (6 bases each). In DNA form, the CDR3 reads TGTGCCAGCAGTGATTACGTGGGGGGCGGAGAGACCCAGTACTTC. It is translated as CASSDYVGGGETQYF.